This is a list of T cell receptor beta chains from one sample in a study of cytomegalovirus exposure and HLA in healthy donors. Data came from immunoSEQ multiplex PCR; TCRdb stores just in-frame clones and leaves some out. The table has some 140,000 clones, around 78% seen once. Sequencing was carried out using PBMCs. These receptors were collected from a woman between 18 and 29 years old in good health and CMV-seronegative. CDR3s include the opening cysteine and the closing phenylalanine or tryptophan. The D gene is left open where the match is weak. Clone size is stated in some rows and not others, as once, few, many or a class when expanded.

size,V,D,J,DNA,CDR3
.,TRBV5-1,TRBD2,TRBJ2-1,TGCGCCAGCAGCTTTGGGACTAGCGGAAACGCCGCCGTGGATGAGCAGTTCTTC,CASSFGTSGNAAVDEQFF
.,TRBV9,TRBD2,TRBJ2-5,TGTGCCAGCAGCCCTACCCACGGGGGGAGGGAGACCCAGTACTTC,CASSPTHGGRETQYF
once,TRBV7-9,.,TRBJ1-2,TGTGCCAGCAGCCCCGCCCCTGGCTACTATGGCTACACCTTC,CASSPAPGYYGYTF
.,TRBV4-1,TRBD1,TRBJ2-1,TGCGCCAGCAGCCACCCGGGACAGGGGGCGACTGAGCAGTTCTTC,CASSHPGQGATEQFF
.,TRBV27,TRBD2,TRBJ2-5,TGTGCCAGCACCAATAGGACTAGAGAGACCCAGTACTTC,CASTNRTRETQYF
.,TRBV30,TRBD1,TRBJ1-1,TGTGCCTGGACCGACAGGGGGAACACTGAAGCTTTCTTT,CAWTDRGNTEAFF
once,TRBV6-4,TRBD2,TRBJ2-7,TGTGCCAGCTCCCCTGAGGCGGGAGCTCCCTACGAGCAGTACTTC,CASSPEAGAPYEQYF
few,TRBV30,TRBD2,TRBJ2-5,TGTGCCTGGAGTAGGCGGGGGGAGACCCAGTACTTC,CAWSRRGETQYF
few,TRBV14,.,TRBJ1-1,TGTGCCAGCAGCCCTGAGCTCGACTATCCCCAGGGGGAAGCTTTCTTT,CASSPELDYPQGEAFF
.,TRBV10-3,TRBD1,TRBJ2-1,TGTGCCACCGGGGACAGGGAGGTTTACAGGTTCTTC,CATGDREVYRFF
.,TRBV6-5,TRBD1,TRBJ1-1,TGTGCCAGCACCGTATCAGGGGGTTTCACTGAAGCTTTCTTT,CASTVSGGFTEAFF
.,TRBV21-1,.,TRBJ1-4,TGTGCCAGCAGCCCCCGGGAGGCGGGCGTACTGTTTTTT,CASSPREAGVLFF
.,TRBV30,TRBD1,TRBJ2-7,TGTGCCGGGTCCGGGACAGGGGATTACGAGCAGTACTTC,CAGSGTGDYEQYF
few,TRBV7-6,.,TRBJ2-1,TGTGCCAGCAGCTCGCTTAGTAGCTCCTACAATGAGCAGTTCTTC,CASSSLSSSYNEQFF
few,TRBV29-1,.,TRBJ1-1,TGCAGCGCGACAGATCGTTTTGCCAACACTGAAGCTTTCTTT,CSATDRFANTEAFF
.,TRBV6-5,.,TRBJ1-1,TGTGCCAGCAGTTCTCTTACAGGGCCGGATGCTTTCTTT,CASSSLTGPDAFF
.,TRBV27,.,TRBJ1-2,TGTGCCAGCAGTTTCGGGAGGGACTATGGCTACACCTTC,CASSFGRDYGYTF
.,TRBV2,TRBD2,TRBJ2-3,TGTGCCAGCCAGAGCGGGGGATTCACAGATACGCAGTATTTT,CASQSGGFTDTQYF
.,TRBV19,.,TRBJ1-3,TGTGCCAGTAGTATAGACTCGAGCTCTGGAAACACCATATATTTT,CASSIDSSSGNTIYF
.,TRBV5-4,.,TRBJ1-5,TGTGCCAGCAGCTTGGGGGGCGCGGGGCAGCCCCAGCATTTT,CASSLGGAGQPQHF
.,TRBV19,.,TRBJ2-5,TGTGCCAGTAGCGGGACAAGTCAAGAGACCCAGTACTTC,CASSGTSQETQYF
few,TRBV15,TRBD1,TRBJ2-4,TGTGCCACCAGCAGAGGACAGGGGTCGGACATTCAGTACTTC,CATSRGQGSDIQYF
.,TRBV27,.,TRBJ1-1,TGTGCCAGCAGTTCCCTCCTAGGACACCGGAACACTGAAGCTTTCTTT,CASSSLLGHRNTEAFF
.,TRBV6-1,TRBD2,TRBJ2-4,TGTGCCAGCAAAGGGACTAGCGGGAGCGTTCAGTACTTC,CASKGTSGSVQYF
.,TRBV4-1,.,TRBJ1-1,TGCGCCAGCAGCGTCAACAGGGTAGTGGGCACTGAAGCTTTCTTT,CASSVNRVVGTEAFF
.,TRBV10-3,.,TRBJ2-5,TGTGCCATCAGTTCCGGAGTCCAAGAGACCCAGTACTTC,CAISSGVQETQYF
once,TRBV2,TRBD2,TRBJ2-5,TGTGCCAGCAGTGATCTTCCGGGGGGGTTATACTTC,CASSDLPGGLYF
.,TRBV2,.,TRBJ2-1,TGTGCCAGCAGTGATTCAGGGATCTCCTACAATGAGCAGTTCTTC,CASSDSGISYNEQFF
.,TRBV6-5,.,TRBJ1-1,TGTGCCAGCAGTTACCAGGAGGACACTGAAGCTTTCTTT,CASSYQEDTEAFF
.,TRBV27,TRBD2,TRBJ2-1,TGTGCCAGCAGTCCATCTACTAGCGGGAGCTACACTGAGCAGTTCTTC,CASSPSTSGSYTEQFF
.,TRBV7-2,.,TRBJ2-5,TGTGCCAGCAGCTTACGTACTGGCCAAGAGACCCAGTACTTC,CASSLRTGQETQYF
.,TRBV6-6,TRBD1,TRBJ1-4,TGTGCCAGCAGTAGGACAGGGGGTAATGAAAAACTGTTTTTT,CASSRTGGNEKLFF
.,TRBV15,TRBD1,TRBJ1-5,TGTGCCACCAGCGGGGACAGGCTCCAGCCCCAGCATTTT,CATSGDRLQPQHF
once,TRBV5-8,TRBD1,TRBJ1-5,TGTGCCAGTCGGTACGGAGGGGGCTATCAGCCCCAGCATTTT,CASRYGGGYQPQHF
once,TRBV30,.,TRBJ2-2,TGTGCCTGGAGTGAAGGAGGGGCGGGAAACACCGGGGAGCTGTTTTTT,CAWSEGGAGNTGELFF
.,TRBV15,TRBD2,TRBJ2-1,TGTGCCACCAGCCCCAAACGGGAGGGCCCTAGGGAGCAGTTCTTC,CATSPKREGPREQFF
few,TRBV6-5,TRBD1,TRBJ2-1,TGTGCCAGCAGTTACCGGGACAGGGTAAAGGATGAGCAGTTCTTC,CASSYRDRVKDEQFF
once,TRBV6-1,TRBD1,TRBJ1-5,TGTGCCAGCAGCGGGACAGCGAATCAGCCCCAGCATTTT,CASSGTANQPQHF
.,TRBV5-1,TRBD1,TRBJ2-5,TGCGCCAGCAGCCAGACAGGGGTAGGATTGGGGACCCAGTACTTC,CASSQTGVGLGTQYF
.,TRBV5-6,.,TRBJ1-1,TGTGCCAGCAGCTTGGCCCTTGACAGTGAAGCTTTCTTT,CASSLALDSEAFF
.,TRBV12-5,.,TRBJ2-2,TGTGCTAGTGGTTTGGTACTAACGGCGAACACCGGGGAGCTGTTTTTT,CASGLVLTANTGELFF
.,TRBV5-1,.,TRBJ2-7,TGCGCCAGCAGCTTGGAAGGCGGCTACGAGCAGTACTTC,CASSLEGGYEQYF
.,TRBV12-5,.,TRBJ2-4,TGTGCTAGTGGTTTGATCAGGGTGTTATACTTC,CASGLIRVLYF
.,TRBV27,.,TRBJ2-1,TGTGCCAGCAGTTTACTAGCCTTTAGCTCCTACAATGAGCAGTTCTTC,CASSLLAFSSYNEQFF
.,TRBV6-1,.,TRBJ2-7,TGTGCCAGCAGGAAAACCTATATAAGCTCCTACGAGCAGTACTTC,CASRKTYISSYEQYF
few,TRBV5-1,TRBD1,TRBJ1-2,TGCGCCAGCAGCACGGGACAGGGCACTTATGGCTACACCTTC,CASSTGQGTYGYTF
.,TRBV18,.,TRBJ1-4,TGTGCCAGCTCACCACCAGAAGCCCCAGGAGAAAAACTGTTTTTT,CASSPPEAPGEKLFF
few,TRBV29-1,.,TRBJ1-1,TGCAGCGTCTCGATCCGACATTCGAACACTGAAGCTTTCTTT,CSVSIRHSNTEAFF
.,TRBV19,.,TRBJ1-5,TGTGCCAGTAGTCCTGGGGCAGGAGTTAGCAATCAGCCCCAGCATTTT,CASSPGAGVSNQPQHF
.,TRBV6-1,.,TRBJ1-2,TGTGCCAGCAGTCCTGACCCAGGCTGGGTTGTTGGCTACACCTTC,CASSPDPGWVVGYTF
.,TRBV7-9,TRBD2,TRBJ2-1,TGTGCCAGCAGCCCACTAGCGGGGCCCTACAATGAGCAGTTCTTC,CASSPLAGPYNEQFF
.,TRBV18,.,TRBJ1-1,TGTGCCAGCTCACCATCAGTGAACACTGAAGCTTTCTTT,CASSPSVNTEAFF